Detailed here is one T cell receptor (beta chain). Its specificity is unknown. These data originate in a study of cytomegalovirus exposure and HLA in healthy donors. Study-wide context: Prior work identified 120 million or so unique TCR beta sequences in roughly 180 million T cells.

Points from the study as a whole: Most TCR beta V segments were productive about 87% or about 30% of the time in an earlier analysis. More clonal expansion characterized HLA-associated TCR beta chains than equally common others in a later analysis. Highly shared sequence variants in one cluster were likely a sequencing artifact.

The PCR made use of 60 Vbeta and 13 Jbeta primers. This table comes from immunoSEQ multiplex PCR, and its TCRdb copy is limited to in-frame clones, with some not included. This sample contains about 160,000 clones. V was pared by 5 bases and J by 6 bases, with 13 bases of the junction left unmatched. Germline V gives CDR1 SEHNR, CDR2 FQNEAQ (reference sequence). CDR3 size: 16 residues. The TCR was taken from a woman in her 50s in good health and CMV-seronegative. This chain links TRBV7-9 with TRBJ1-5; 7 bases line up with TRBD1. The sample was PBMCs. CDR3 region: CASSASGQVASQPQHF. For the CDR3, the DNA is TGTGCCAGCAGCGCCTCCGGACAGGTCGCGAGTCAGCCCCAGCATTTT.